This is a list of T cell receptor beta chains from one sample in a study of cytotoxic CD8 clonotypes in ibrutinib-treated CLL. Clones were sequenced by immunoSEQ multiplex PCR, and TCRdb holds only the in-frame ones, with some missing. The table has about 68,000 clones, under 70% seen once; the top ten hold roughly 6%. The starting material was PBMCs, obtained after 12 months of ibrutinib treatment. The receptors originated from a human donor with chronic lymphocytic leukemia. The CDR3 runs from the conserved cysteine through the conserved F or W. A D gene is named only where the DNA matches it firmly. Clone size is given for some rows only: seen once, a few or many times, or a class if the clone is expanded.

>few|TRBJ1-5|TRBV2|-
CASSDRENQPQHF
TGTGCCAGCAGTGACAGGGAGAATCAGCCCCAGCATTTT
>few|TRBJ1-5|TRBV29-1|-
CSVGTGANQPQHF
TGCAGCGTGGGTACAGGCGCCAATCAGCCCCAGCATTTT
>-|TRBJ2-3|TRBV25-1|TRBD1
CASSWTGGRTDTQYF
TGTGCCAGCAGTTGGACAGGGGGCCGCACAGATACGCAGTATTTT
>-|TRBJ1-5|TRBV6-1|-
CASSEGGNWGNQPQHF
TGTGCCAGCAGCGAAGGGGGGAATTGGGGCAATCAGCCCCAGCATTTT
>-|TRBJ1-5|TRBV5-5|-
CASSLVPTANNQPQHF
TGTGCCAGCAGCTTGGTCCCGACAGCCAACAATCAGCCCCAGCATTTT
>-|TRBJ2-3|TRBV7-9|TRBD1
CASRLGTASYITDTQYF
TGTGCCAGCAGATTAGGGACAGCGTCCTACATCACAGATACGCAGTATTTT
>-|TRBJ1-1|TRBV2|-
CASSERGSEAFF
TGTGCCAGCAGTGAAAGGGGCTCTGAAGCTTTCTTT
>-|TRBJ1-4|TRBV7-3|TRBD1
CASSGQANEKLFF
TGTGCCAGCAGCGGACAGGCGAATGAAAAACTGTTTTTT
>few|TRBJ1-2|TRBV7-9|-
CASSLGQRGYTF
TGTGCCAGCAGCTTGGGGCAGAGGGGCTACACCTTC
>few|TRBJ1-6|TRBV19|-
CATYGTPGSPLHF
TGTGCCACCTACGGGACCCCCGGTTCACCCCTCCACTTT
>-|TRBJ1-1|TRBV18|-
CASSPSGGGVNTEAFF
TGTGCCAGCTCACCCTCCGGGGGCGGGGTGAACACTGAAGCTTTCTTT
>-|TRBJ2-4|TRBV19|TRBD1
CASSGTGIKNIQYF
TGTGCCAGTAGTGGGACAGGTATCAAAAACATTCAGTACTTC
>-|TRBJ2-7|TRBV6-5|TRBD1
CASSYATGGYEQYF
TGTGCCAGCAGTTACGCCACAGGGGGCTACGAGCAGTACTTC
>-|TRBJ2-5|TRBV9|TRBD2
CASSVLAGGQETQYF
TGTGCCAGCAGCGTGCTAGCGGGGGGGCAAGAGACCCAGTACTTC
>few|TRBJ1-5|TRBV7-8|-
CASSPGTNLGNQPQHF
TGTGCCAGCAGCCCTGGGACGAATCTGGGCAATCAGCCCCAGCATTTT
>-|TRBJ1-2|TRBV27|-
CASSPRALAGPTNYGYTF
TGTGCCAGCAGTCCCCGGGCCCTGGCAGGGCCAACTAACTATGGCTACACCTTC
>-|TRBJ1-1|TRBV5-1|-
CASSYPREAFF
TGCGCCAGCAGCTACCCACGTGAAGCTTTCTTT
>-|TRBJ1-1|TRBV19|-
CASTLRTTGRDTEAFF
TGTGCCAGTACCCTTCGCACCACAGGGAGGGACACTGAAGCTTTCTTT
>-|TRBJ2-3|TRBV4-3|TRBD2
CASSQELAGATDTQYF
TGCGCCAGCAGCCAAGAATTAGCGGGGGCCACAGATACGCAGTATTTT
>few|TRBJ1-5|TRBV10-3|-
CAISAGANQPQHF
TGTGCCATCAGTGCAGGGGCCAATCAGCCCCAGCATTTT
>few|TRBJ2-7|TRBV7-6|-
CASSLAHSPLGYEQYF
TGTGCCAGCAGCTTAGCGCATAGTCCCCTAGGGTACGAGCAGTACTTC
>once|TRBJ2-7|TRBV11-1|-
CASSRVGAVYFHEQYF
TGTGCCAGCAGCCGGGTGGGGGCAGTCTATTTCCACGAGCAGTACTTC
>-|TRBJ1-6|TRBV9|-
CASSVGWALDSPLHF
TGTGCCAGCAGCGTAGGGTGGGCTCTGGATTCACCCCTCCACTTT
>-|TRBJ2-7|TRBV7-2|-
CASSLAGLTSYEQYF
TGTGCCAGCAGCTTAGCCGGACTAACCAGCTACGAGCAGTACTTC
>-|TRBJ1-1|TRBV6-1|-
CASSEFGSSNTEAFF
TGTGCCAGCAGTGAATTTGGCAGCTCAAACACTGAAGCTTTCTTT
>-|TRBJ1-1|TRBV7-9|TRBD1
CASSPEGGGRETEAFF
TGTGCCAGCAGCCCGGAAGGAGGGGGCAGAGAGACTGAAGCTTTCTTT
>-|TRBJ1-5|TRBV18|-
CASSPSTDNNQPQHF
TGTGCCAGCTCACCATCGACGGACAACAATCAGCCCCAGCATTTT
>-|TRBJ1-2|TRBV5-4|-
CASSSEGRSYGYTF
TGTGCCAGCAGTTCTGAAGGACGGAGCTATGGCTACACCTTC
>-|TRBJ2-5|TRBV16|-
CASSQRDGQETQYF
TGTGCCAGCAGCCAAAGGGACGGGCAAGAGACCCAGTACTTC
>-|TRBJ1-5|TRBV6-6|-
CASSLGGPGYQPQHF
TGTGCCAGCAGTTTGGGAGGACCGGGGTATCAGCCCCAGCATTTT
>once|TRBJ2-3|TRBV7-2|TRBD2
CASSPVFLAGGRADTQYF
TGTGCCAGCAGCCCCGTCTTTCTAGCGGGGGGAAGGGCAGATACGCAGTATTTT
>few|TRBJ2-1|TRBV7-2|-
CASSLGALVGGEQFF
TGTGCCAGCAGCTTAGGTGCCCTCGTGGGGGGTGAGCAGTTCTTC
>-|TRBJ2-1|TRBV5-4|-
CASSLGGPVGNNEQFF
TGTGCCAGCAGCTTGGGGGGGCCTGTCGGAAACAATGAGCAGTTCTTC